A single sample is the source of the 25 T cell receptor beta chains below, sequenced in a study of molecular identifiers for immune sequencing clone quantification. Using its own MiXCR run on the PCR reads, TCRdb lists one record per CDR3 protein. Here the sample spans more than 450,000 distinct CDR3 sequences, about 22% being singletons. The sample consisted of naive CD8+ T cells from blood, with Jurkat cell RNA spiked in. Sample subset: FACS-sorted CD8+CD4-CCR7+CD45RA+ naive T cells. The receptors here all came from a human donor in good health. Some libraries in this study had Jurkat cell RNA spiked in.

On this clonotype itself: This clone may be a read error of a much larger clone one base away. The V gene is TRBV5-6, the J gene TRBJ2-7; TRBD2 might be the D (6 bases). CDR3 length: 11 residues. In germline, CDR1 is SGHDT, CDR2 YYEEEE. CDR3 coding DNA: TGTGCCGGCAGCTGGGCGGGGTCCCAGTACTTC. It specifies CAGSWAGSQYF.

A word on this clonotype: Compared with germline, one end of the junction differs, possibly owing to a read error. V usage is TRBV3-1 and J usage is TRBJ2-5; D may match TRBD1 or TRBD2 (6 bases each). Germline CDR1 LGHDT, CDR2 YNNKEL (reference sequence). The CDR3 is 13 residues long. CDR3 protein: CAGSQGGLKTQYF. CDR3 DNA: TGTGCCGGCAGCCAAGGGGGGCTGAAGACCCAGTACTTC.

This clonotype came up once. A much larger clone lies one base from this, so it may be a read error. Because it lacks the conserved phenylalanine or tryptophan at the end, this CDR3 is likely a read error. The chain recombines TRBV4-1 with TRBJ1-1; D remains ambiguous. The CDR3 totals 16 residues. V was trimmed by 3 bases and J by 0 bases, leaving 14 bases between them. Germline V lookup: CDR1 MGHRA, CDR2 YSYEKL. The CDR3 reads CASSHIPNSMNTEAFL. DNA of the CDR3: TGCGCCAGCAGCCATATCCCTAACAGTATGAACACTGAAGCTTTCCTT.

This clonotype was counted many times. The chain couples TRBV12-5 to TRBJ2-3, with TRBD1 matching over 7 bases. Germline V gene lookup returns CDR1 LGHNT and CDR2 FRNRAP. The CDR3 covers 14 residues. V gave up 5 bases and J gave up 2 bases; unmatched junction bases: 4. Written as DNA, the CDR3 is TGTGCTAGTGGTGATGACAGGGTCACAGATACGCAGTATTTT. It codes for CASGDDRVTDTQYF.

Note on this clonotype: Being one base from a much bigger clone, this may be a read error. The rearrangement links TRBV25-1 to TRBJ2-3; 7 bases are a match to TRBD1. Germline values: CDR1 MGHDK, CDR2 SYGVNS. This CDR3 region has 16 residues. CDR3 in amino acids: CASRLPGTASTDAQYF. The CDR3 DNA is TGTGCCAGCAGGCTCCCGGGGACAGCTAGCACAGATGCGCAGTATTTT.

Concerning this clonotype itself: With a much larger clone just one base away, this may be a read error. The J gene is TRBJ2-7, the V gene TRBV7-9, with D possibly matching TRBD2 (6 bases). This CDR3 region has 12 residues. Germline values: CDR1 SEHNR, CDR2 FQNEAQ (reference sequence). Trimming left V 6 bases short and J 6 bases short, with 12 bases between. The CDR3 loop is CASSSAGCEQYF. In DNA, the CDR3 is TGTGCCAGCAGTTCAGCGGGCTGCGAGCAGTACTTC.

The chain links TRBV13 to TRBJ2-5; D ambiguous. Trimming took off 1 base at V and 4 bases at J, with 16 bases between the two ends. CDR3 length equals 16 residues. The germline CDR1 and CDR2 sequences are PRHDT and FYEKMQ (reference sequence). CDR3 nucleotide sequence: TGTGCCAGCAGCTTAGAATCAGGTCACCCAAGAGAGACCCAGTACTTC. Amino acid sequence: CASSLESGHPRETQYF.

This clonotype was found many times. This chain connects TRBV5-1 to TRBJ1-1, with a possible D match to TRBD1 (5 bases). There are 15 residues in the CDR3. The germline V gene has CDR1 SGHRS and CDR2 YFSETQ. The V end was cut by 1 base, the J end by 4 bases, with 14 bases between. The CDR3 sequence is CASSLSWGFGTEAFF. The CDR3 DNA reads as TGCGCCAGCAGCTTGAGTTGGGGGTTTGGCACTGAAGCTTTCTTT.

This clonotype was observed at least ten times. CDR3 DNA sequence: TGTGCCAGCAGCCAAGGTCACCCATACGAGCAGTACTTC. It yields the protein CASSQGHPYEQYF. The chain has TRBV14 and TRBJ2-7; no firm D call. Trimming shortened V by 1 base and J by 4 bases, and 8 bases separated the two germline ends. Germline V lookup: CDR1 SGHDN, CDR2 FVKESK. The CDR3 is 13 amino acids.

This clonotype was detected ten times or more. This chain uses TRBV6-5 with TRBJ2-7, with 9 bases lining up with TRBD1. Germline V gene sequence: CDR1 MNHEY, CDR2 SVGAGI. The junction had 9 bases not matched to a gene; V was cut back by 2 bases and J by 4 bases. This CDR3 contains 16 residues. CDR3 amino acids: CASSYARSGTGYEQYF. The CDR3 bases are TGTGCCAGCAGTTACGCGAGATCCGGGACAGGGTACGAGCAGTACTTC.

This clonotype was picked up many times. The chain recombines TRBV5-4 with TRBJ2-3; TRBD2 agrees at 9 bases. V lost 4 bases, J lost 7 bases, and 16 bases stayed unmatched. This CDR3 is 17 amino acids long. CDR1 SGHNT and CDR2 YYREEE come from the germline V gene (reference sequence). The CDR3 DNA reads as TGTGCCAGCAGCCACTCCGGGACTAGCTGGAGTTGGTATACGCAGTATTTT. Protein product: CASSHSGTSWSWYTQYF.

This clonotype occurred many times. V is TRBV5-6 and J is TRBJ2-3; either TRBD1 or TRBD2 may supply D (5 bases each). The CDR3 sequence is 17 residues long. V dropped 3 bases and J dropped 2 bases, with 19 bases sitting between them. The germline CDR1 and CDR2 sequences are SGHDT and YYEEEE. The CDR3 DNA reads TGTGCCAGCAGCTCCCCCGGGGTAGGGGCGAACACAGATACGCAGTATTTT. Translating it yields CASSSPGVGANTDTQYF.

With respect to this clonotype: A much more abundant neighbour one base away suggests this may be a read error. The genes are TRBV27 and TRBJ2-7, with TRBD2 as a possible D gene (5 bases). Germline V gene lookup returns CDR1 MNHEY and CDR2 SMNVEV (reference sequence). This CDR3 has 13 residues. DNA of the CDR3: TGTGCCAGCGGGGAAGTCGGGGTGTCCGAGCAGCACTTC. It encodes CASGEVGVSEQHF.

This clonotype was counted only a few times. V is TRBV5-4 and J is TRBJ2-7; the D gene is possibly TRBD2 (5 bases). The CDR3 is made up of 14 amino acids. Trimming shortened V by 4 bases and J by 2 bases, and 13 bases separated the two germline ends. Germline V CDR1 and CDR2: SGHNT, YYREEE (reference sequence). The CDR3 DNA sequence: TGTGCCAGCAGCGCATCACCCGGGGCCTACGAGCAGTACTTC. Translated, it gives CASSASPGAYEQYF.

This chain links TRBV7-6 with TRBJ2-7; 7 bases agree with TRBD1. Looked up from germline, CDR1 is SGHVS and CDR2 is FNYEAQ. The CDR3 has 16 amino acids. V gave up 2 bases and J gave up 5 bases; unmatched junction bases: 12. CDR3 in amino acids: CASSLLPGTVGDEQYF. CDR3 coding DNA: TGTGCCAGCAGCTTACTCCCCGGGACAGTTGGCGACGAGCAGTACTTC.

This clonotype has a count of ten or more. The rearrangement links TRBV11-2 to TRBJ1-4; D gene uncertain. The CDR3 is 12 residues long. Germline loops: CDR1 SGHAT, CDR2 FQNNGV. V was shortened by 8 bases and J by 13 bases, with 17 bases between the two germline ends. DNA for the CDR3: TGTGCCAGCTCATCGGCCGGTTCTGGACTGTTTTTT. This encodes CASSSAGSGLFF.

This rearrangement joins TRBV5-6 to TRBJ2-7; D may be TRBD1 or TRBD2 (6 bases each). V lost 0 bases and J lost 7, with 14 bases in between. This CDR3 is 14 amino acids long. Germline values: CDR1 SGHDT, CDR2 YYEEEE. CDR3 in amino acids: CASSLEWGAREQYF. CDR3 coding DNA: TGTGCCAGCAGCTTGGAGTGGGGGGCGCGAGAGCAGTACTTC.

This chain links TRBV29-1 with TRBJ2-1; 7 positions match TRBD2. The CDR3 is 16 residues long. Germline V gene lookup returns CDR1 SQVTM and CDR2 ANQGSEA. Trimming cost V 0 bases and J 7 bases; bases outside gene matches: 12. The CDR3: CSVEDWEGGPVNEQFF. The CDR3 bases are TGCAGCGTTGAAGATTGGGAGGGAGGGCCTGTTAATGAGCAGTTCTTC.

This clonotype turned up a few times. V is TRBV19 and J is TRBJ2-1; 9 bases are a match to TRBD1. The CDR3 extends over 16 amino acids. Germline V gene sequence: CDR1 LNHDA, CDR2 SQIVND (reference sequence). Trimming removed 2 bases from V and 8 bases from J; junction bases left unmatched: 10. As DNA, the CDR3 is TGTGCCAGTAGTATAATTGGGACAGGGTCTAATGATGAGCAGTTCTTC. Translating it yields CASSIIGTGSNDEQFF.

V is TRBV29-1 and J is TRBJ2-1, with D perhaps TRBD1 or TRBD2 (5 bases each). The V gene's germline CDR1 is SQVTM and CDR2 ANQGSEA. V lost 7 bases to trimming and J lost 6 bases, with 16 bases between them. The length of the CDR3 is 13 residues. The CDR3: CSEKMGVGNEQFF. As DNA, the CDR3 is TGCAGCGAAAAGATGGGGGTGGGCAATGAGCAGTTCTTC.

This chain uses TRBV4-3 with TRBJ2-2; D unclear. Trimming removed 0 bases at V and 6 bases at J, with 11 bases between. CDR3 length equals 15 residues. Germline V lookup: CDR1 LGHNA, CDR2 YSLEER. The CDR3 sequence: CASSQDYIEAGELFF. CDR3 DNA sequence: TGCGCCAGCAGCCAAGATTACATAGAGGCCGGGGAGCTGTTTTTT.

A word on this clonotype: One end of the junction varies from germline; a read error may be responsible. The genes are TRBV4-1 and TRBJ1-2; no clear D. CDR3 length equals 16 residues. Per germline, CDR1 MGHRA and CDR2 YSYEKL. This CDR3 reads CVSGQDNFLANYGYTF. In DNA form, the CDR3 reads TGCGTCAGCGGCCAAGACAACTTTTTAGCTAACTATGGCTACACCTTC.

The chain couples TRBV4-1 to TRBJ2-1; D is unclear. Germline CDR1 MGHRA, CDR2 YSYEKL. Trimming shortened V by 3 bases and J by 0 bases, and 9 bases separated the two germline ends. CDR3 length: 15 residues. The CDR3 region is CASSQGPVSYNEQFF. The CDR3, as DNA: TGCGCCAGCAGCCAGGGTCCAGTCTCCTACAATGAGCAGTTCTTC.

The chain combines TRBV12-3 or TRBV12-4 with TRBJ2-7; TRBD1 agrees at 9 bases. After removal of 1 base from V and 6 bases from J, the junction contained 10 bases not matched to a gene. The CDR3 is 16 residues long. CDR3: CASSLGTGGAGLEQYF. CDR3 DNA sequence: TGTGCCAGCAGTTTAGGTACAGGGGGCGCGGGTCTCGAGCAGTACTTC.

Of note for this clonotype: This may stem from a read error, because a much larger clone lies one nucleotide away. The chain has TRBV27 and TRBJ2-3; D unclear. The length of the CDR3 is 14 residues. CDR1 MNHEY and CDR2 SMNVEV come from the germline V gene (reference sequence). V lost 4 bases, J lost 0 bases, and 8 bases lay in between. The CDR3 protein is CASSSAESTDTQYF. CDR3 in DNA: TGTGCCAGCAGTTCGGCAGAGAGCACAGATACGCAGTATTTT.